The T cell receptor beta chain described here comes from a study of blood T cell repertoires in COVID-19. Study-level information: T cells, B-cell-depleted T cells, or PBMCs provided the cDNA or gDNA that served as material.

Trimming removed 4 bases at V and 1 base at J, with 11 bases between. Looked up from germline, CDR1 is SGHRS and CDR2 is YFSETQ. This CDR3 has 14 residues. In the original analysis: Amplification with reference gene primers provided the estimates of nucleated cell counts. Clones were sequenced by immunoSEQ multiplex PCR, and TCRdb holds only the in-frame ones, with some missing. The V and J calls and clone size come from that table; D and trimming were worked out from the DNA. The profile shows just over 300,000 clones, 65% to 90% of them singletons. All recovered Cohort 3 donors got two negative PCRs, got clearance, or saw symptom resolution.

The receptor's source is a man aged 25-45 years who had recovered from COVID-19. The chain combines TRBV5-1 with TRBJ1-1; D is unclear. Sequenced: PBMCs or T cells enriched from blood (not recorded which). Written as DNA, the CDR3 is TGCGCCAGCAGCGCAATTTACAGGAACACTGAAGCTTTCTTT. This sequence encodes CASSAIYRNTEAFF. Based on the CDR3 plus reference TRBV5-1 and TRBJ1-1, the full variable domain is KAGVTQTPRYLIKTRGQQVTLSCSPISGHRSVSWYQQTPGQGLQFLFEYFSETQRNKGNFPGRFSGRQFSNSRSEMNVSTLELGDSALYLCASSAIYRNTEAFFGQGTRLTVV.